This T cell receptor (beta chain) is drawn from a study of T cells in Graves' hyperthyroidism and ophthalmopathy. About this clonotype: Its antigen is not known.

Overall study results and limits: Among clonotypes expanded in thyroid above 0.001, most were also found in blood.

It was RNA transcripts that yielded the amplified TCR beta CDR3 regions. With the HTBI primer set, the TCR CDR3 went through a first round of RT-PCR. From the multiplex PCR reads, TCRdb called clonotypes with MiXCR, one entry per CDR3 protein. The repertoire holds hundreds of thousands of distinct CDR3 sequences, 20% seen once, with 45% to 50% in the top ten. V was clipped by 6 bases and J by 0 bases, with 15 bases between them. Germline lookup yields CDR1 DFQATT and CDR2 SNEGSKA (reference sequence). CDR3 length equals 15 residues. Subjects with ophthalmopathy showed a Clinical Activity Score no lower than 3, a NOSPECS grade no lower than 4, and a duration shorter than 3 months.

The chain combines TRBV20-1 with TRBJ2-1; TRBD1 might be the D (6 bases). Source material: blood. This clonotype was obtained from a man aged 35-49 years with Graves' ophthalmopathy. The CDR3 DNA sequence: TGCAGTGCCCCTGGACAGTCTAGCTCCTACAATGAGCAGTTCTTC. This encodes CSAPGQSSSYNEQFF.